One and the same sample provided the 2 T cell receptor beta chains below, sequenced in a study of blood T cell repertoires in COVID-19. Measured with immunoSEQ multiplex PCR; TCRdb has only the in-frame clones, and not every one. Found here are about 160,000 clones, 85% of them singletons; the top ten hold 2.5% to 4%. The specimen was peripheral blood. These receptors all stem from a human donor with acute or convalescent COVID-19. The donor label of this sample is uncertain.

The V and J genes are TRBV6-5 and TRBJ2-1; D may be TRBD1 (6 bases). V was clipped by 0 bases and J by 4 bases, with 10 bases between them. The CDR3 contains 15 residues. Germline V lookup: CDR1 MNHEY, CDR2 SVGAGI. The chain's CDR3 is CASSYSGGGYNEQFF. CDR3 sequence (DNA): TGTGCCAGCAGTTACTCAGGGGGTGGTTACAATGAGCAGTTCTTC.

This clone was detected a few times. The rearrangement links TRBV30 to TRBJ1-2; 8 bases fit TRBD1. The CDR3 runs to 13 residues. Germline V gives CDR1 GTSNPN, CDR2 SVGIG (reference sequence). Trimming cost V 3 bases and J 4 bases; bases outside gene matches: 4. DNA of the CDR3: TGTGCCTGGAGCCGACAGGGGATCTATGGCTACACCTTC. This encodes CAWSRQGIYGYTF.